Listed below are T cell receptor beta chains from one sample, sequenced in a study of blood T cell repertoires in COVID-19. Sequencing was performed with immunoSEQ multiplex PCR; in TCRdb, only in-frame clones are kept and a portion is missing. Among 200,000 to 250,000 clones, more than 70% were seen once, and the ten largest hold around 2%. Sequencing was performed on PBMCs or T cells enriched from blood (not recorded which). These receptors were collected from a woman between 45 and 60 years old who had recovered from COVID-19. Each CDR3 is given with its conserved first and last residue. D genes are given only for firm matches. Size is omitted from some rows. Given values are once, few, many or a class for expanded clones.

TRBJ2-7 . . TRBV7-9 CASSFRQGGSYEQYF TGTGCCAGCAGCTTTAGACAGGGAGGTTCCTACGAGCAGTACTTC
TRBJ1-2 . . TRBV24-1 CATSDLNSYGYTF TGTGCCACCAGTGATTTAAACAGCTATGGCTACACCTTC
TRBJ1-4 . . TRBV18 CASSPTATNEKLFF TGTGCCAGCTCACCGACAGCAACTAATGAAAAACTGTTTTTT
TRBJ2-1 TRBD2 . TRBV6-2/TRBV6-3 CASSPLAGVTIVQFF TGTGCCAGCAGTCCCCTGGCGGGGGTTACAATTGTACAGTTCTTC
TRBJ1-1 TRBD1 . TRBV12-3/TRBV12-4 CASGRGRSTEAFF TGTGCCAGCGGAAGGGGGCGCAGCACTGAAGCTTTCTTT
TRBJ2-7 . . TRBV6-6 CASSPRPLAGEQYF TGTGCCAGCAGTCCGCGACCTTTGGCGGGGGAGCAGTACTTC
TRBJ1-5 TRBD1 . TRBV28 CASSLATGSKWQPQHF TGTGCCAGCAGTTTGGCGACAGGGAGTAAGTGGCAGCCCCAGCATTTT
TRBJ2-7 TRBD1 . TRBV5-6 CASSLGQGVPYEQYF TGTGCCAGCAGCTTGGGACAGGGGGTTCCCTACGAGCAGTACTTC
TRBJ2-7 TRBD1 . TRBV14 CASSQDSGQGREQYF TGTGCCAGCAGCCAAGATTCGGGACAGGGGCGCGAGCAGTACTTC
TRBJ1-1 . once TRBV5-6 CATRRAGVNTEAFF TGTGCCACACGGCGGGCAGGGGTGAACACTGAAGCTTTCTTT
TRBJ2-5 TRBD2 . TRBV27 CASSWVGGASGETQYF TGTGCCAGCAGCTGGGTCGGGGGGGCTTCCGGGGAGACCCAGTACTTC
TRBJ1-5 TRBD1 . TRBV5-4 CAMWSGGQPQHF TGTGCTATGTGGTCAGGGGGCCAGCCCCAGCATTTT
TRBJ1-2 TRBD1 . TRBV19 CASIGTAGTGGYGYTF TGTGCCAGTATAGGGACTGCGGGGACAGGGGGTTATGGCTACACCTTC
TRBJ1-5 . . TRBV7-2 CASSPDSLSNQPQHF TGTGCCAGCAGCCCCGACAGTCTTAGCAATCAGCCCCAGCATTTT
TRBJ1-5 . . TRBV4-1 CASSQVRAGVSNQPQHF TGCGCCAGCAGCCAAGTCAGGGCAGGTGTGAGCAATCAGCCCCAGCATTTT
TRBJ1-3 . . TRBV9 CASSVPGSPVYF TGTGCCAGCAGCGTACCCGGGTCGCCGGTATATTTT
TRBJ2-1 . once TRBV7-3 CASALVAGGPNEQFF TGTGCCAGCGCGCTTGTGGCTGGAGGGCCGAATGAGCAGTTCTTC
TRBJ2-7 TRBD2 . TRBV10-3 CAIRPSGSNHEQYF TGTGCCATCAGACCTAGCGGGAGTAACCACGAGCAGTACTTC
TRBJ1-1 . . TRBV20-1 CSAQQNTEAFF TGCAGTGCGCAACAGAACACTGAAGCTTTCTTT
TRBJ1-1 TRBD1 . TRBV12-3/TRBV12-4 CASSFLGQGAPFF TGTGCCAGCAGTTTTTTGGGACAGGGGGCACCTTTCTTT
TRBJ2-7 TRBD1 . TRBV27 CASSLTRTGVAYEQYF TGTGCCAGCAGTTTAACTCGGACAGGGGTAGCCTACGAGCAGTACTTC
TRBJ1-1 . . TRBV10-1 CASSDSLGQPKAFF TGCGCCAGCAGTGATAGCTTGGGGCAGCCTAAAGCTTTCTTT
TRBJ1-6 . few TRBV7-2 CASSFRRQSSYNSPLHF TGTGCCAGCAGCTTCCGCCGACAGAGCTCCTATAATTCACCCCTCCACTTT
TRBJ1-1 TRBD1 . TRBV19 CASRQGEAFF TGTGCCAGCCGACAGGGCGAAGCTTTCTTT
TRBJ2-7 TRBD1 . TRBV28 CASSISGTGLYEQYF TGTGCCAGCAGTATTTCCGGGACAGGGCTCTACGAGCAGTACTTC
TRBJ1-2 TRBD1 . TRBV9 CASSVGGGQGYGYTF TGTGCCAGCAGCGTGGGGGGAGGACAGGGGTATGGCTACACCTTC